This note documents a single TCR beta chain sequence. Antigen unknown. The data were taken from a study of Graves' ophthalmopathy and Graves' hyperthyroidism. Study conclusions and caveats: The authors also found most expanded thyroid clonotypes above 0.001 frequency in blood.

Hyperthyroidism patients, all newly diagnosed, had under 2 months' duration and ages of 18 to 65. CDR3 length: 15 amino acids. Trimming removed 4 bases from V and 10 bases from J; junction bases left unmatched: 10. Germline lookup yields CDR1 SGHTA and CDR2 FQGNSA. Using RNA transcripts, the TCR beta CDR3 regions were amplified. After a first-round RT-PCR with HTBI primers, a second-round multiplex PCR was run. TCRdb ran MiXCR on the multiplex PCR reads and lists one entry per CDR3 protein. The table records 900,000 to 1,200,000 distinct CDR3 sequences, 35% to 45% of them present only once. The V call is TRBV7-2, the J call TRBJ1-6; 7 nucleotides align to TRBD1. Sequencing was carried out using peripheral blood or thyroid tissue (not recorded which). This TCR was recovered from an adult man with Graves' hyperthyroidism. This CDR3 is CASSSNGQDGSPLHF. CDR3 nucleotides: TGTGCCAGCAGCTCGAACGGACAGGATGGATCACCCCTCCACTTT.